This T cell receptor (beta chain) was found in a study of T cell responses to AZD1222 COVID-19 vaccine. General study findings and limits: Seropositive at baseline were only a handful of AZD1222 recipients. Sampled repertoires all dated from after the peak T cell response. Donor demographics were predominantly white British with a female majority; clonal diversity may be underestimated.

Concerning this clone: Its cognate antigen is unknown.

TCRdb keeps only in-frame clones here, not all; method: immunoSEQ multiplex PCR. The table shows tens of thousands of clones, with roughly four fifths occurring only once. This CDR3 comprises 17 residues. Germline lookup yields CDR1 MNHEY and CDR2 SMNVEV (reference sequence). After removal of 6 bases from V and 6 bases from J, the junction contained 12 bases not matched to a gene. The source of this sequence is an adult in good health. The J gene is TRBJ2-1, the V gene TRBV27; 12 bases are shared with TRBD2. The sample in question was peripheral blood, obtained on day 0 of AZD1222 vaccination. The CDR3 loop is CASSRLAGESLSNEQFF. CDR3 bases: TGTGCCAGCAGCCGACTAGCGGGGGAGAGTTTGAGCAATGAGCAGTTCTTC.